This is a list of T cell receptor beta chains from one sample in a study of shared clonotypes between healthy human individuals. Using immunoSEQ multiplex PCR, the repertoire was profiled, and TCRdb retains in-frame clones only, with some absent. The table includes under 700,000 clones, approximately 95% detected once. The sample taken for sequencing was naive CD8+ T cells sorted from blood. These receptors were collected from a woman aged 25 to 39 in good health. CDR3s leave out the opening cysteine and the closing phenylalanine or tryptophan. The size of a clone is reported for some rows only, either as once, few or many, or as a class for expanded clones.

v_gene | abundance | CDR3aa
TRBV13 | . | ASSPRSTEAF
TRBV29-1 | once | SFWRGDSYNEQF
TRBV13 | . | ASSSRDRVYEQY
TRBV10-1 | . | ASSEWGANTGELF
TRBV29-1 | . | SVEGVEGAYEKLF
TRBV9 | . | ASSVDREWETQY
TRBV15 | . | ATSPWNPWIQGAGELF
TRBV27 | . | ASSGGPSEQY
TRBV4-2 | . | ASSQDDRAIITGELF
TRBV7-2 | . | ASSLKGLDFPYEQY
TRBV2 | once | ASRAGTGSYEQY
TRBV6-5 | . | ASRDLNTEAF
TRBV13 | . | ASSLGSEPQH